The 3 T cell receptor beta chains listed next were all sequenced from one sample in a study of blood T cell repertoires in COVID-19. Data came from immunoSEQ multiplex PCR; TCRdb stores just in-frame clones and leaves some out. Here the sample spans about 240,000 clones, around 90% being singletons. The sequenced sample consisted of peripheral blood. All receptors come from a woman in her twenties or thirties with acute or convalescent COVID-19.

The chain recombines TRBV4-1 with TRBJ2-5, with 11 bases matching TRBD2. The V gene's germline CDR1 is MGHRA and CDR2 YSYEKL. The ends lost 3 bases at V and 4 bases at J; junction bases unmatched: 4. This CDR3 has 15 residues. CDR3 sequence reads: CASSHLAGGRETQYF. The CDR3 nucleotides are TGCGCCAGCAGCCACCTAGCGGGAGGTCGAGAGACCCAGTACTTC.

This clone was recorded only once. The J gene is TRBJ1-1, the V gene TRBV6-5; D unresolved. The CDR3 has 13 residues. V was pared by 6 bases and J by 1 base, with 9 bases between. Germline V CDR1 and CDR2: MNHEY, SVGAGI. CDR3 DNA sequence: TGTGCCAGCAGCCACCCAGGGAACACTGAAGCTTTCTTT. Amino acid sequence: CASSHPGNTEAFF.

The CDR3, as DNA: TGTGCCAGCAGCGGAGGAATGGCCGGGGAGCTGTTTTTT. Translation gives CASSGGMAGELFF. The V and J genes are TRBV7-3 and TRBJ2-2; a weak D match, TRBD2 (5 bases). The ends were cut back, 5 bases at V and 6 bases at J, with 10 bases in the middle. This CDR3 has 13 amino acids. CDR1 and CDR2 (germline): SGHTA, FQGTGA.